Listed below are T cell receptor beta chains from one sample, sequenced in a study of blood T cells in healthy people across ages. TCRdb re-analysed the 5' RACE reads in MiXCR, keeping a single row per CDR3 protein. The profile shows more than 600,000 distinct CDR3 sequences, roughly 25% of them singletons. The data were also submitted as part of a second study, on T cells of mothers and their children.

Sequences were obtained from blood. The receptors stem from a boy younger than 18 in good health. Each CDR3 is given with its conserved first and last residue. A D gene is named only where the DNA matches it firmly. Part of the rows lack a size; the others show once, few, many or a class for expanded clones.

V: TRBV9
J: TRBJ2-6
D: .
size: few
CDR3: CASSVRAVSGANVLTF
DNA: TGTGCCAGCAGCGTGAGGGCCGTCTCTGGGGCCAACGTCCTGACTTTC

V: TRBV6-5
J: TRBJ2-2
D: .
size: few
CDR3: CASSYSSKVVAAGELFF
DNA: TGTGCCAGCAGTTACTCGAGCAAAGTAGTAGCGGCCGGGGAGCTGTTTTTT

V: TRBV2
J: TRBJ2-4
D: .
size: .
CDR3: CASRGFTKNIQYF
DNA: TGTGCCAGCAGGGGGTTTACCAAAAACATTCAGTACTTC

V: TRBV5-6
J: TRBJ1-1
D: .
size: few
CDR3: CASSFDSYIGWTEAFF
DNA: TGTGCCAGCAGCTTTGACAGCTACATTGGTTGGACTGAAGCTTTCTTT

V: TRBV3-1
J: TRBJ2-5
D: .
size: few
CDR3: CASSQGSRVGKETQYF
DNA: TGTGCCAGCAGCCAAGGAAGTAGGGTGGGAAAAGAGACCCAGTACTTC

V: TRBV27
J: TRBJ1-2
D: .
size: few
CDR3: CASNADRTPGYTF
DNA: TGTGCCAGCAACGCCGACAGAACCCCTGGCTACACCTTC

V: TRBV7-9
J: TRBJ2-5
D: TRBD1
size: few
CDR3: CASSLSTGPPETQYF
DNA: TGTGCCAGCAGCTTATCGACAGGGCCCCCAGAGACCCAGTACTTC

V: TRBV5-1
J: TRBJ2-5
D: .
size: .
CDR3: CASSLEGGSARETQYF
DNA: TGCGCCAGCAGCCTTGAGGGGGGATCGGCTCGAGAGACCCAGTACTTC

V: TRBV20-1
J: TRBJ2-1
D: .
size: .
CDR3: CSARDLINGGPSREQFF
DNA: TGCAGTGCTAGAGATCTAATAAACGGGGGGCCCTCCCGGGAGCAGTTCTTC

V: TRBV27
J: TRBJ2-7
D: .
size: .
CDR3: CASSYGLSYEQYF
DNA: TGTGCCAGCAGTTACGGCCTTTCCTACGAGCAGTACTTC

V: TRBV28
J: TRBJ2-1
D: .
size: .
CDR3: CASSLDSPSEQFF
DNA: TGTGCCAGCAGTTTAGATTCTCCGTCCGAGCAGTTCTTC